The next 6 T cell receptor beta chains were all read from a single sample in a study of blood T cell repertoires in COVID-19. Libraries were prepared by immunoSEQ multiplex PCR; TCRdb keeps only in-frame clonotypes and omits some of them. Of about 260,000 clones listed, around 86% are singletons. The sequencing input was peripheral blood. The receptors come from a woman aged 40 to 55 who had recovered from COVID-19.

This clone showed up just once. The rearrangement links TRBV4-1 to TRBJ2-1; 13 nucleotides match TRBD2. V was pared by 4 bases and J by 4 bases, with 4 bases of the junction left unmatched. CDR1 MGHRA and CDR2 YSYEKL come from the germline V gene. The CDR3 is 16 amino acids. The chain's CDR3 is CASSLRTSGGYNEQFF. The CDR3 coding sequence is TGCGCCAGCAGCCTTCGGACTAGCGGGGGTTACAATGAGCAGTTCTTC.

About this clone: The sample carries other DNA sequences with the same CDR3. The genes are TRBV6-5 and TRBJ1-1; D might be TRBD1 (5 bases). Looked up from germline, CDR1 is MNHEY and CDR2 is SVGAGI. The CDR3 is 13 amino acids. The V gene lost 0 bases and the J gene lost 5 bases, with 7 bases spanning the gap. The CDR3 sequence: CASSYSGGTEAFF. CDR3 coding DNA: TGTGCCAGCAGTTACTCGGGGGGGACTGAAGCTTTCTTT.

This chain joins TRBV6-5 and TRBJ2-5; 8 nucleotides line up with TRBD1. The germline gives CDR1 MNHEY, CDR2 SVGAGI. V dropped 6 bases and J dropped 4; count of bases not matched to a gene: 7. The CDR3 consists of 14 residues. CDR3 nucleotides: TGTGCCAGCAGGCACCCAGGGGGCCCAGAGACCCAGTACTTC. The encoded protein is CASRHPGGPETQYF.

The CDR3 coding sequence is TGTGCCAGCAGCTTATTTATCGGGGATGAAGATGGCTACACCTTC. It is translated as CASSLFIGDEDGYTF. The chain employs TRBV11-2 and TRBJ1-2; D not certain. Germline CDR1 SGHAT, CDR2 FQNNGV. Trimming cost V 2 bases and J 6 bases, with 16 bases left between them. The CDR3 has 15 amino acids. Variable domain in full (rest from reference TRBV11-2 and TRBJ1-2): EAGVAQSPRYKIIEKRQSVAFWCNPISGHATLYWYQQILGQGPKLLIQFQNNGVVDDSQLPKDRFSAERLKGVDSTLKIQPAKLEDSAVYLCASSLFIGDEDGYTFGSGTRLTVV.

For this clone: This sample includes further DNA sequences coding for the same CDR3. This sequence joins TRBV9 and TRBJ2-7, with TRBD1 matching over 8 bases. This CDR3 contains 14 residues. Germline V gives CDR1 SGDLS, CDR2 YYNGEE. The J segment lost 4 bases and the V segment lost 1 base, leaving 4 bases of the junction unmatched. CDR3 bases: TGTGCCAGCAGCGTACAGGACAGGGCATACGAGCAGTACTTC. Protein product: CASSVQDRAYEQYF. The variable domain in full, with the rest retrieved from reference TRBV9 and TRBJ2-7, is DSGVTQTPKHLITATGQRVTLRCSPRSGDLSVYWYQQSLDQGLQFLIQYYNGEERAKGNILERFSAQQFPDLHSELNLSSLELGDSALYFCASSVQDRAYEQYFGPGTRLTVT.

The chain joins TRBV2 to TRBJ2-7; D might be TRBD2 (6 bases). Germline V CDR1 and CDR2: SNHLY, FYNNEI. The CDR3 is 13 residues long. V was clipped by 8 bases and J by 6 bases, with 17 bases between them. For the CDR3, the DNA is TGTGCCAGCTTAAGGGACTCACCCTCCGAGCAGTACTTC. Residues: CASLRDSPSEQYF.